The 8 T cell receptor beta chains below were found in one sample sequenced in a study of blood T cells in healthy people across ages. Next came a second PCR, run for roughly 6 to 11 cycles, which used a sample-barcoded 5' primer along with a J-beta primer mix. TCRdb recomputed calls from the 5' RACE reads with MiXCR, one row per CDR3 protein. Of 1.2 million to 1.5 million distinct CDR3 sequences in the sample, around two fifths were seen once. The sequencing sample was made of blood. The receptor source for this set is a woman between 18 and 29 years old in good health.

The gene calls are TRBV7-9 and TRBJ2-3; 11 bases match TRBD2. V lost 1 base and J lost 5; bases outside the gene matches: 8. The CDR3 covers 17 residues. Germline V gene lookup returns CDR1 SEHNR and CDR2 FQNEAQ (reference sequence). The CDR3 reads CASSLEASGGRGDTQYF. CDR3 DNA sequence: TGTGCCAGCAGCTTAGAAGCTAGCGGGGGGCGTGGAGATACGCAGTATTTT.

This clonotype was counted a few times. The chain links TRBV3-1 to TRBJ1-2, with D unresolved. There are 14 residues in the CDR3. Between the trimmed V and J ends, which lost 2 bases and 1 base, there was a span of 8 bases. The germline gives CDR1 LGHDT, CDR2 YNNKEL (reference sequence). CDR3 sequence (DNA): TGTGCCAGCAGCCAACGAGGACTTAACTATGGCTACACCTTC. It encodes CASSQRGLNYGYTF.

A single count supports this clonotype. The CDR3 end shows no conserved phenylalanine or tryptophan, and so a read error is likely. CDR3: CASRGTSEFSYEQYL. CDR3 nucleotide sequence: TGTGCCAGCAGAGGGACTAGCGAGTTCTCCTACGAGCAGTACTTG. The chain is built from TRBV6-1 and TRBJ2-7, with 10 nucleotides matching TRBD2. Trimming took 6 bases from V and 0 from J; bases not matched to a gene: 5. CDR1 MNHNS and CDR2 SASEGT come from the germline V gene. The CDR3 consists of 15 residues.

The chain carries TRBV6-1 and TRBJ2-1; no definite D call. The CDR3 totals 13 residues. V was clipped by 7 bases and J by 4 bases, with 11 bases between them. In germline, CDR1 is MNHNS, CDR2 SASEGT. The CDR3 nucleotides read TGTGCCAGCACTGCCGACCTTTACAATGAGCAGTTCTTC. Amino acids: CASTADLYNEQFF.

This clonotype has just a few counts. The CDR3 bases are TGCGCCAGCAGCCAAGATTCGGCCTCCCGACTCTATGGCTACACCTTC. This encodes CASSQDSASRLYGYTF. The chain carries TRBV4-1 and TRBJ1-2; D call uncertain. Deletions cut 0 bases from V and 4 bases from J, with 15 bases between. The CDR3 is 16 residues long. Germline V lookup: CDR1 MGHRA, CDR2 YSYEKL.

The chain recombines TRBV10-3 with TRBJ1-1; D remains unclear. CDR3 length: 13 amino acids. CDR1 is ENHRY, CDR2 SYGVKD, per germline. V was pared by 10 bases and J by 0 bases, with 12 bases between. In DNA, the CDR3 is TGTGCCAGAAGAGAAAGTCTGAACACTGAAGCTTTCTTT. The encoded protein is CARRESLNTEAFF.

CDR3 bases: TGCAGCGTTTCTATCAGGGGACTCTCCACAGATACGCAGTATTTT. This sequence encodes CSVSIRGLSTDTQYF. The chain couples TRBV29-1 to TRBJ2-3; either TRBD1 or TRBD2 may fit D (6 bases each). Trimming stripped 5 bases from V and 2 bases from J, with 17 bases between. Germline assignment: CDR1 SQVTM and CDR2 ANQGSEA. The CDR3 consists of 15 residues.

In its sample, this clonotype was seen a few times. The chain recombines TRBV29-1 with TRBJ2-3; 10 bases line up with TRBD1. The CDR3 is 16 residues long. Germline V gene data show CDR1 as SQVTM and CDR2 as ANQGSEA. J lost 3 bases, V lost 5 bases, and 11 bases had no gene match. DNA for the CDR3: TGCAGCGTTCTCCGGCCCGGGACAGGGGTAACAGATACGCAGTATTTT. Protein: CSVLRPGTGVTDTQYF.